The clone carrying this T cell receptor (beta chain) turned up a few times. What it binds is unknown. This sample is part of a study of T cell repertoires in cytomegalovirus infection. Study context: Public TCR beta signatures indicated both CMV infection and matching HLA type.

CDR1 SGHAT and CDR2 FQNNGV come from the germline V gene. This CDR3 is built from 13 residues. Trimming removed 5 bases at V and 7 bases at J, with 14 bases between. TCRdb reanalysed the reads using MiXCR and keeps one entry per CDR3 protein. Of 600,000 to 700,000 distinct CDR3 sequences detected, roughly 30% appear once; the ten largest clones hold 15% to 20%. Broader study findings: HLA-C-restricted CMV-specific TCR beta clonotypes prevailed in the ex vivo response.

This clonotype was sampled from a human donor in good health (CMV status not recorded). Some clones in this sample may be carry-over from other donors' samples. The J gene is TRBJ1-2, the V gene TRBV11-2; D is unclear. Sample: cultured PBMCs, taken from culture after CMV antigen stimulation. CDR3 nucleotide sequence: TGTGCCAGCAGCCTGTCGTCCTCGGGTGGCTACACCTTC. This translates into CASSLSSSGGYTF.